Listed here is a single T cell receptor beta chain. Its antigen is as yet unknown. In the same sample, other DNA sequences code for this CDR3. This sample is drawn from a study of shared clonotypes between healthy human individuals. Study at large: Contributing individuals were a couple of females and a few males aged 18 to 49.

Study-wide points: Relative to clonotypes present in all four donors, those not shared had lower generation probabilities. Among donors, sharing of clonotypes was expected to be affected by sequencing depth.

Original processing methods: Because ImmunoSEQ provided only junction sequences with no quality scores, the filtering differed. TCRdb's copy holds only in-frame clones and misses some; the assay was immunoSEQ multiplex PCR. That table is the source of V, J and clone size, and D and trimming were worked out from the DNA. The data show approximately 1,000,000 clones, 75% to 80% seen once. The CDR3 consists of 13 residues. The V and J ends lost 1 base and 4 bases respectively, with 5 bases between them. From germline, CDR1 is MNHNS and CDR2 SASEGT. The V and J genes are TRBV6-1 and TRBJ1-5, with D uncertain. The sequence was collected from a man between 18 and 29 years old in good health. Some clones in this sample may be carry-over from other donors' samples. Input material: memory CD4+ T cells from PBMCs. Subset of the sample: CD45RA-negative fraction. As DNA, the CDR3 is TGTGCCAGCAGTGAAGGGAGAAATCAGCCCCAGCATTTT. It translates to CASSEGRNQPQHF.